This TCR beta chain was recovered during a study of T cell changes during pregnancy in multiple sclerosis. V shed 2 bases, J shed 4 bases, and the junction held 7 bases outside the gene matches. The CDR3 length is 16 residues. Germline V CDR1 and CDR2: MDHEN, SYDVKM. Some clones are missing from TCRdb's copy, which holds only in-frame ones; the method was immunoSEQ multiplex PCR. The top ten clones hold about 5% of a sample with some 60,000 clones, approximately 87% of them seen once. The chain uses TRBV28 and TRBJ2-1; TRBD2 aligns across 8 bases. The sample was peripheral blood from another person, used as feeder cells. This receptor was identified in a human donor whose cells served as feeder cells for cultures in a pregnancy study. CDR3 nucleotide sequence: TGTGCCAGCAGTTTACAACCGGGAGGGTTATACAATGAGCAGTTCTTC. It translates to CASSLQPGGLYNEQFF.